These 32 T cell receptor beta chains came from one sample sequenced in a study of T cell changes during pregnancy in multiple sclerosis. Clones were read by immunoSEQ multiplex PCR, and TCRdb kept only the in-frame ones, dropping some. The sample has just over 35,000 clones; roughly nine tenths are singletons. The material was CD4+ T cells from peripheral blood mononuclear cells, obtained after pregnancy. The receptors derive from a female donor in good health, enrolled as a control in a pregnancy study.

V usage is TRBV7-2 and J usage is TRBJ2-7, with TRBD1 matching 9 bases. This CDR3 has 15 residues. Per germline, CDR1 SGHTA and CDR2 FQGNSA. V was clipped by 4 bases and J by 2 bases; unmatched bases: 6. As DNA, the CDR3 is TGTGCCAGCAGCTCACAGGGGGCACGGGCCTACGAGCAGTACTTC. It translates to CASSSQGARAYEQYF. Complete variable domain (other parts from reference TRBV7-2 and TRBJ2-7): GAGVSQSPSNKVTEKGKDVELRCDPISGHTALYWYRQSLGQGLEFLIYFQGNSAPDKSGLPSDRFSAERTGGSVSTLTIQRTQQEDSAVYLCASSSQGARAYEQYFGPGTRLTVT.

This sequence joins TRBV19 and TRBJ2-3; D is unclear. The germline V gene has CDR1 LNHDA and CDR2 SQIVND (reference sequence). V was clipped by 6 bases and J by 2 bases, with 9 bases between them. The length of the CDR3 is 13 residues. The CDR3 nucleotides read TGTGCCAGTAGCCCAGAAGACACAGATACGCAGTATTTT. Its protein product is CASSPEDTDTQYF.

CDR3 sequence (DNA): TGTGCCTGGCTAGCGGGAGGCAACAATGAGCAGTTCTTC. It is translated as CAWLAGGNNEQFF. V and J are TRBV30 and TRBJ2-1, with 11 bases lining up with TRBD2. CDR3 length: 13 residues. The ends lost 5 bases at V and 5 bases at J; junction bases unmatched: 2. Germline CDR1 is GTSNPN and CDR2 is SVGIG (reference sequence).

This clone was counted a single time. The chain couples TRBV11-2 to TRBJ2-5; 14 positions match TRBD2. V shed 2 bases and J 7 bases; nucleotides not matched to a gene: 12. Germline assignment: CDR1 SGHAT and CDR2 FQNNGV. The CDR3 spans 18 residues. The CDR3 DNA is TGTGCCAGCAGCTTATCCCGGGGACTAGCGGGAGTACGGACGACCCAGTACTTC. It specifies CASSLSRGLAGVRTTQYF.

This clone came up a few times. The J gene is TRBJ1-1, the V gene TRBV5-1; 7 bases fit TRBD1. With 4 bases clipped from V and 0 bases from J, the junction kept 3 bases outside the gene matches. The CDR3 is made up of 14 amino acids. The germline gives CDR1 SGHRS, CDR2 YFSETQ. This CDR3 reads CASSRGQLNTEAFF. DNA of the CDR3: TGCGCCAGCAGCCGGGGACAGTTGAACACTGAAGCTTTCTTT.

The chain uses TRBV5-4 and TRBJ2-3; D call uncertain. Germline V gives CDR1 SGHNT, CDR2 YYREEE (reference sequence). The CDR3 consists of 16 residues. V was cut by 0 bases and J by 0 bases, with 11 bases left in between. This CDR3 reads CASSLGAQTSTDTQYF. DNA for the CDR3: TGTGCCAGCAGCTTGGGGGCCCAAACTAGCACAGATACGCAGTATTTT.

This rearrangement joins TRBV27 to TRBJ2-1; 7 nucleotides line up with TRBD2. V lost 2 bases and J lost 7; bases outside the gene matches: 11. Germline CDR1 reads MNHEY; CDR2 reads SMNVEV (reference sequence). The CDR3 loop spans 16 amino acids. The CDR3 reads CASSLTRPSGKNEQFF. Here the CDR3 DNA reads TGTGCCAGCAGTTTAACGCGCCCTAGCGGCAAAAATGAGCAGTTCTTC.

This chain joins TRBV7-6 and TRBJ2-3; no definite D call. The V and J ends lost 4 bases and 0 bases respectively, with 5 bases between them. CDR1 is SGHVS, CDR2 FNYEAQ, per germline. The length of the CDR3 is 13 residues. CDR3 protein: CASSSTSTDTQYF. DNA for the CDR3: TGTGCCAGCAGCTCCACTAGCACAGATACGCAGTATTTT.

The chain carries TRBV7-2 and TRBJ2-3, with 10 nucleotides matching TRBD2. The junction had 7 bases not matched to a gene; V was cut back by 8 bases and J by 2 bases. Germline values: CDR1 SGHTA, CDR2 FQGNSA. CDR3 length: 15 amino acids. The chain's CDR3 is CASRLAGVTTDTQYF. The CDR3 region has the DNA TGTGCCAGCCGACTAGCGGGCGTTACCACAGATACGCAGTATTTT.

This clone was picked up one time. V is TRBV4-3 and J is TRBJ1-2; TRBD1 agrees at 11 bases. V was clipped by 3 bases and J by 2 bases; unmatched bases: 2. The CDR3 is 15 amino acids. Germline CDR1 reads LGHNA; CDR2 reads YSLEER. For the CDR3, the DNA is TGCGCCAGCAGCCAGGACAGGGGGCTCAACTATGGCTACACCTTC. It specifies CASSQDRGLNYGYTF.

V is TRBV28 and J is TRBJ1-1; TRBD1 might be the D (6 bases). The CDR3 has 15 amino acids. The V and J ends lost 6 bases and 0 bases respectively, with 14 bases between them. The V gene's germline CDR1 is MDHEN and CDR2 SYDVKM. The CDR3 DNA sequence: TGTGCCAGCAGCCGACCTACAGGGATGAACACTGAAGCTTTCTTT. It codes for CASSRPTGMNTEAFF.

The rearrangement uses TRBV5-5 and TRBJ2-3; D is uncertain. Trimming cost V 2 bases and J 2 bases, with 15 bases left between them. The CDR3 runs to 16 residues. Germline lookup yields CDR1 SGHKS and CDR2 YYEKEE (reference sequence). Here the CDR3 DNA reads TGTGCCAGCAGCTTAGTTCTAGGCACATACACAGATACGCAGTATTTT. The encoded protein is CASSLVLGTYTDTQYF.

The rearrangement uses TRBV27 and TRBJ2-7, with 7 bases lining up with TRBD1. Unmatched junction bases numbered 19, after V lost 8 bases and J lost 6 bases. Germline V gives CDR1 MNHEY, CDR2 SMNVEV (reference sequence). There are 16 residues in the CDR3. The CDR3 spells CASLIRFGQERSEQYF. CDR3 coding DNA: TGTGCCAGCTTGATTCGTTTTGGACAGGAGCGGTCCGAGCAGTACTTC.

This chain connects TRBV7-2 to TRBJ1-6, with a tentative D call TRBD1 (6 bases). The CDR3 is made up of 15 amino acids. V gave up 3 bases and J gave up 6 bases, with 12 bases separating them. CDR1 is SGHTA, CDR2 FQGNSA, per germline. CDR3 nucleotide sequence: TGTGCCAGCAGCTTTTCAGGGGAAGGTAATTCACCCCTCCACTTT. This sequence encodes CASSFSGEGNSPLHF.

This clone was detected only once. The rearrangement uses TRBV4-1 and TRBJ1-5; D gene uncertain. The CDR3 is 14 amino acids. Germline V gene sequence: CDR1 MGHRA, CDR2 YSYEKL. Trimming shortened V by 1 base and J by 4 bases, and 8 bases separated the two germline ends. CDR3 DNA: TGCGCCAGCAGCCAAGTTGAGGGAAATCAGCCCCAGCATTTT. Protein product: CASSQVEGNQPQHF.

The chain links TRBV19 to TRBJ1-1; 10 bases map to TRBD1. The junction had 7 bases not matched to a gene; V was cut back by 4 bases and J by 5 bases. The CDR3 is made up of 15 amino acids. Germline CDR1 reads LNHDA; CDR2 reads SQIVND (reference sequence). The CDR3 DNA follows: TGTGCCAGTAGTAGCAGACAGGGGGCGAATACTGAAGCTTTCTTT. This gives the protein CASSSRQGANTEAFF.

The rearrangement joins TRBV5-4 to TRBJ2-3, with D maybe TRBD2 (5 bases). Germline V gene sequence: CDR1 SGHNT, CDR2 YYREEE (reference sequence). Trimming removed 4 bases at V and 2 bases at J, with 11 bases between. This CDR3 contains 14 residues. The CDR3 DNA is TGTGCCAGCAGCCGACGGGGAGACACAGATACGCAGTATTTT. Residues: CASSRRGDTDTQYF. Drawing the rest from reference TRBV5-4 and TRBJ2-3, the complete variable domain is ETGVTQSPTHLIKTRGQQVTLRCSSQSGHNTVSWYQQALGQGPQFIFQYYREEENGRGNFPPRFSGLQFPNYSSELNVNALELDDSALYLCASSRRGDTDTQYFGPGTRLTVL.

The chain recombines TRBV2 with TRBJ2-7, with 8 bases that match TRBD1. Germline loops: CDR1 SNHLY, CDR2 FYNNEI. The J segment lost 4 bases and the V segment lost 4 bases, leaving 9 bases of the junction unmatched. The CDR3 has 15 amino acids. The chain's CDR3 is CASSVPRTGIYEQYF. Here the CDR3 DNA reads TGTGCCAGCAGTGTCCCCCGGACAGGGATATACGAGCAGTACTTC. Drawing the rest from reference TRBV2 and TRBJ2-7, the complete variable domain is EPEVTQTPSHQVTQMGQEVILRCVPISNHLYFYWYRQILGQKVEFLVSFYNNEISEKSEIFDDQFSVERPDGSNFTLKIRSTKLEDSAMYFCASSVPRTGIYEQYFGPGTRLTVT.

The chain couples TRBV6-6 to TRBJ2-1, with D possibly matching TRBD2 (5 bases). The V gene's germline CDR1 is MNHNY and CDR2 SVGAGI (reference sequence). V shed 6 bases and J shed 5 bases, with 17 bases lying between them. The CDR3 has 15 amino acids. CDR3 protein: CASRAGITLHNEQFF. The CDR3, as DNA: TGTGCCAGCAGGGCCGGGATTACACTACACAATGAGCAGTTCTTC.

The rearrangement uses TRBV5-5 and TRBJ2-3, with 8 bases that match TRBD2. Germline V gene sequence: CDR1 SGHKS, CDR2 YYEKEE (reference sequence). This CDR3 region has 14 residues. J lost 1 base, V lost 2 bases, and 0 bases had no gene match. CDR3 DNA: TGTGCCAGCAGCTTCGGGGGGGGCACAGATACGCAGTATTTT. It is translated as CASSFGGGTDTQYF.

The chain carries TRBV7-2 and TRBJ2-7, with 7 bases lining up with TRBD2. CDR1 and CDR2 (germline): SGHTA, FQGNSA. Trimming cost V 5 bases and J 5 bases; bases outside gene matches: 15. The length of the CDR3 is 16 residues. The CDR3 loop reads CASSPSEGTIRNEQYF. The CDR3 DNA follows: TGTGCCAGCAGCCCTAGCGAGGGGACTATCCGGAACGAGCAGTACTTC.

The chain joins TRBV5-4 to TRBJ1-1; possibly TRBD1 for D (5 bases). V lost 6 bases and J 0 bases, leaving 15 bases between the germline ends. This CDR3 is 15 amino acids long. Germline V lookup: CDR1 SGHNT, CDR2 YYREEE (reference sequence). The CDR3 nucleotides are TGTGCCAGCAAGGAGCTGGGGGGATTGAACACTGAAGCTTTCTTT. It translates to CASKELGGLNTEAFF.

The chain is built from TRBV11-2 and TRBJ2-1, with 13 bases identical to TRBD2. Germline V CDR1 and CDR2: SGHAT, FQNNGV. CDR3 length: 18 amino acids. With V trimmed by 5 bases and J by 7 bases, 14 bases remained unmatched. CDR3 protein: CASSEVAPRTSGRNEQFF. DNA for the CDR3: TGTGCCAGCAGCGAGGTGGCACCAAGGACTAGCGGGAGAAATGAGCAGTTCTTC.

J is TRBJ1-5 and V is TRBV30; 9 positions match TRBD1. CDR3 length: 13 amino acids. In germline, CDR1 is GTSNPN, CDR2 SVGIG (reference sequence). After removal of 5 bases from V and 3 bases from J, the junction contained 2 bases not matched to a gene. CDR3 DNA sequence: TGTGCCTGGGGGACAGGGTCCAATCAGCCCCAGCATTTT. It encodes CAWGTGSNQPQHF.

The genes are TRBV4-1 and TRBJ1-2, with TRBD1 matching over 9 bases. The CDR3 covers 15 residues. Germline V CDR1 and CDR2: MGHRA, YSYEKL. The ends lost 6 bases at V and 2 bases at J; junction bases unmatched: 7. The CDR3 DNA reads as TGCGCCAGCAGAGATCGAACAGGGGGCAACTATGGCTACACCTTC. This gives the protein CASRDRTGGNYGYTF.

The gene calls are TRBV2 and TRBJ1-3; D is uncertain. Trimming removed 7 bases from V and 0 bases from J, with 7 bases in between. The CDR3 spans 13 residues. The germline V gene encodes CDR1 SNHLY and CDR2 FYNNEI. The CDR3 loop reads CASMASSGNTIYF. The DNA for the CDR3 is TGTGCCAGCATGGCTAGCTCTGGAAACACCATATATTTT.

The rearrangement joins TRBV7-9 to TRBJ1-1, with unresolved D. Trimming shortened V by 5 bases and J by 7 bases, and 17 bases separated the two germline ends. CDR1 is SEHNR and CDR2 is FQNEAQ in the germline V gene (reference sequence). The CDR3 contains 14 residues. The CDR3 spells CASSIPGTHSEAFF. The CDR3 nucleotides are TGTGCCAGCAGCATACCCGGAACTCACAGTGAAGCTTTCTTT. The full variable domain, completed using reference TRBV7-9 and TRBJ1-1, is DTGVSQNPRHKITKRGQNVTFRCDPISEHNRLYWYRQTLGQGPEFLTYFQNEAQLEKSRLLSDRFSAERPKGSFSTLEIQRTEQGDSAMYLCASSIPGTHSEAFFGQGTRLTVV.

The V gene is TRBV28, the J gene TRBJ2-3; 8 nucleotides align to TRBD1. Unmatched junction bases numbered 4, after V lost 6 bases and J lost 2 bases. The germline CDR1 and CDR2 sequences are MDHEN and SYDVKM. The CDR3 loop spans 14 amino acids. CDR3 amino acids: CASRRQGFTDTQYF. The CDR3 DNA follows: TGTGCCAGCAGGAGACAGGGGTTCACAGATACGCAGTATTTT.

The chain is built from TRBV11-2 and TRBJ1-1, with 8 bases that match TRBD1. The CDR3 consists of 16 residues. Unmatched junction bases numbered 8, after V lost 1 base and J lost 4 bases. Germline lookup yields CDR1 SGHAT and CDR2 FQNNGV. For the CDR3, the DNA is TGTGCCAGCAGCTTAGTTATGGGACAGGTTCGCACTGAAGCTTTCTTT. It codes for CASSLVMGQVRTEAFF.

The chain combines TRBV7-3 with TRBJ2-6, with 8 bases fitting TRBD1. V lost 1 base, J lost 1 base, and 9 bases stayed unmatched. The length of the CDR3 is 19 residues. CDR1 SGHTA and CDR2 FQGTGA come from the germline V gene. The CDR3 sequence is CASSLRSHRGLSGANVLTF. Written as DNA, the CDR3 is TGTGCCAGCAGCTTAAGGTCCCACAGGGGGTTATCTGGGGCCAACGTCCTGACTTTC.

The gene calls are TRBV6-5 and TRBJ2-3, with D possibly matching TRBD2 (7 bases). Trimming stripped 8 bases from V and 9 bases from J, with 18 bases between. This CDR3 is 13 amino acids long. Germline V lookup: CDR1 MNHEY, CDR2 SVGAGI. The CDR3 sequence: CASGITGRETQYF. CDR3 in DNA: TGTGCCAGCGGCATCACAGGGAGGGAAACGCAGTATTTT.

The gene calls are TRBV25-1 and TRBJ1-2; D gene ambiguous. Trimming took 4 bases from V and 4 from J, leaving 7 bases between them. CDR1 and CDR2 (germline): MGHDK, SYGVNS. This CDR3 is 12 amino acids long. Here the CDR3 DNA reads TGTGCCAGCAGTGGGGCACTCTATGGCTACACCTTC. Translated: CASSGALYGYTF.